The source of this T cell receptor beta chain is a study of CD8 T cells in Susac syndrome. Study observations and caveats: The study recognized that its TCR sequencing and HLA analysis covered a relatively small number of individuals.

The RNA, about 0.45 to 1 ug, was put through reverse transcription using random hexamers. The authors amplified TCR beta CDR3 across 54 Vbeta and 13 Jbeta using immunoSEQ multiplex PCR. TCRdb re-derived calls from the immunoSEQ multiplex PCR reads in MiXCR, one entry per CDR3 protein. There are more than 250,000 distinct CDR3 sequences in the sample; about 91% occur only once, and 0.06% to 0.075% lies in the top ten. Germline V gene data show CDR1 as LGHDT and CDR2 as YNNKEL (reference sequence). Trimming left V 5 bases short and J 8 bases short, with 7 bases between. There are 11 residues in the CDR3. TEMRA cells were enriched by FACS, and CD4+ and CD8+ T cells were negatively isolated. Worth noting for this clonotype: Its specificity is not known.

The receptor's source is a human donor with multiple sclerosis. Sequencing was performed on CD4+ T cells from PBMCs. The chain uses TRBV3-1 and TRBJ1-3; D possibly corresponds to TRBD1 (6 bases). CDR3: CASSSGDTIYF. The CDR3 coding sequence is TGTGCCAGCAGCTCAGGGGACACCATATATTTT.